This T cell receptor (beta chain) is drawn from a study of Ad26.COV2.S vaccination and SARS-CoV-2 variants. Sequenced by immunoSEQ multiplex PCR; TCRdb stores in-frame clones only, minus some. The sample has some 390,000 clones, less than 90% seen once. Treatment defined: roughly 18 received Ad26.COV2.S at low or high dose, single or two shots; a few received placebo; per-sample allocation not given. On day 63 after the first injection, vaccine and placebo recipients gave samples. An Ad26 vector carrying the Wuhan-strain SARS-CoV-2 spike served as the vaccine. Study conclusions and caveats: Total T cell responses, in the TCR breadth and depth analyses, may have been underestimated. Vaccinees reportedly had broad spike-specific CD8+ and CD4+ T cell responses. Among vaccine recipients, spike-specific TCR breadth exceeded that of placebo recipients.

As concerns this clone: As yet, its antigen is unknown.

This CDR3 comprises 17 residues. Germline assignment: CDR1 MGHRA and CDR2 YSYEKL. The V and J ends lost 0 bases and 0 bases respectively, with 9 bases between them. The sequencing used peripheral blood, collected in a trial of Ad26.COV2.S vaccine versus placebo. This clonotype originated in a person between 18 and 65 years old who received the Ad26.COV2.S COVID-19 vaccine or a placebo. The chain links TRBV4-1 to TRBJ2-6; D is ambiguous. This CDR3 reads CASSQDSTVSGANVLTF. CDR3 bases: TGCGCCAGCAGCCAAGATAGTACGGTCTCTGGGGCCAACGTCCTGACTTTC.